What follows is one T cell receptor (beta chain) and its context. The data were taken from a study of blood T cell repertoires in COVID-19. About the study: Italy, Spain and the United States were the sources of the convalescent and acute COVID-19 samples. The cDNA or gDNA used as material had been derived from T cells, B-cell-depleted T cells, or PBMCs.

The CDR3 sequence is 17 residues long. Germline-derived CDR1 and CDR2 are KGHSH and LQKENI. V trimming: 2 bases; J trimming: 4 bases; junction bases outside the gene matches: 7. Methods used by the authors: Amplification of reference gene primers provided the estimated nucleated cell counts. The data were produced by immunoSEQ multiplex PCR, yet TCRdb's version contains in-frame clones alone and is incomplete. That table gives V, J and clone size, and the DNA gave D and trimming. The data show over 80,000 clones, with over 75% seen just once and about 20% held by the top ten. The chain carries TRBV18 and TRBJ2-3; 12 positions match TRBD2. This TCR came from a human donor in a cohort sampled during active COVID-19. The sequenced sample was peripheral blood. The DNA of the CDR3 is TGTGCCAGCTCACCAGGACTAGCGGGACTTTTGGCAGATACGCAGTATTTT. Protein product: CASSPGLAGLLADTQYF.